This note documents a single TCR beta chain sequence. Its antigen is still unknown. This sample stems from a study of type 1 and type 2 diabetes patients. Study details: CD4+ or CD8+ T cells were positively selected from PBMCs with microbeads.

PCR was run on genomic DNA. The TCR beta CDR3 region was amplified using 30 forward and 13 reverse primers. TCRdb analysed the multiplex PCR reads with MiXCR anew, one entry per CDR3 protein. The sample has 250,000 to 300,000 distinct CDR3 sequences; approximately 45% are singletons. Study conclusions and caveats: Type 2 diabetes repertoires were more diverse than type 1 diabetes repertoires.

The sequenced sample consisted of peripheral blood mononuclear cells (PBMCs). The TCR was taken from a man aged 18-30 years with type 2 diabetes.

For the CDR3, the DNA is TGTGCCAGCAGCGTAGCTTCGGCAAGAGCCACAACTAATGAAAAACTGTTTTTT. Translated, it gives CASSVASARATTNEKLFF. The chain carries TRBV9 and TRBJ1-4; D not resolved. Germline CDR1 and CDR2: SGDLS and YYNGEE. V lost 0 bases and J 0 bases, leaving 15 bases between the germline ends. CDR3 length: 18 residues.